The T cell receptor beta chain under discussion was sequenced for a study of T cells in Graves' hyperthyroidism and ophthalmopathy. Study outcomes and limitations: In the analysis, a 13 V-J model separated ophthalmopathy from stable hyperthyroidism.

Germline V gene lookup returns CDR1 SSHAT and CDR2 FNYEAQ (reference sequence). The CDR3 covers 14 residues. Concerning this clonotype itself: What it binds is unknown. At one end, the junction sequence differs from germline, possibly due to a read error.

What was amplified from RNA transcripts were TCR beta CDR3 regions. First-round RT-PCR of the TCR CDR3 relied on the HTBI primer set. TCRdb processed the multiplex PCR reads anew with MiXCR; each CDR3 protein has one entry. Here the sample spans 25,000 to 30,000 distinct CDR3 sequences, less than 45% being singletons. The chain links TRBV7-7 to TRBJ2-1; 7 bases are a match to TRBD2. The specimen was blood. The origin of this receptor is a woman aged 25 to 45 with Graves' hyperthyroidism. Written as DNA, the CDR3 is TGTGCTAGCAGCTCGAGCGGGGCCGGGAATGAGCAGTTCTTC. It specifies CASSSSGAGNEQFF.